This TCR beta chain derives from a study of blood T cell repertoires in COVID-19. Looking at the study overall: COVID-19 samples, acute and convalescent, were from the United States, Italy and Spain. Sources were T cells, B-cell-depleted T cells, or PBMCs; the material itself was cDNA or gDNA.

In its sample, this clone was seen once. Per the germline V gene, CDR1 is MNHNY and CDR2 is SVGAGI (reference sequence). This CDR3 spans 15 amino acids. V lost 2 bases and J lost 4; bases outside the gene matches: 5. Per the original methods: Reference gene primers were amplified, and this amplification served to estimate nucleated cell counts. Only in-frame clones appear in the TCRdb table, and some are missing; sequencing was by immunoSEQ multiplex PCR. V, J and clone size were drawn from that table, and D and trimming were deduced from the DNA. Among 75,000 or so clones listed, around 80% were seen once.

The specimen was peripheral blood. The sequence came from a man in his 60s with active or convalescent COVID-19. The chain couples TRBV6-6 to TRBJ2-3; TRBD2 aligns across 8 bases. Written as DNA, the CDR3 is TGTGCCAGCAGTTACGGTTTGCGGGGGGCAGATACGCAGTATTTT. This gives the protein CASSYGLRGADTQYF.